This T cell receptor (beta chain) emerged from a study of vaccination effects on CD4 cells after COVID-19. Study summary: All study participants received two doses of BNT162b2 or mRNA-1273 vaccine.

Sequenced by immunoSEQ multiplex PCR; TCRdb stores in-frame clones only, minus some. The sample lists roughly 25,000 clones, about 76% seen once, with 3% to 4% in the top ten. Expansion with viral peptide pools was applied to antigen-specific CD4+ T cells by the ViraFEST assay prior to sequencing. With 9 to 11 days of culture completed, CD4+ T cells were isolated. Nucleocapsid antibody tests were negative, and the vaccine recipients had no prior SARS-CoV-2 infection. This CDR3 comprises 11 residues. In germline, CDR1 is SGHTS, CDR2 YDEGEE. Between the trimmed V and J ends, which lost 0 bases and 4 bases, there was a span of 2 bases. On this clone itself: Its antigen remains unknown.

Here the sequenced sample was CD4+ T cells from PBMCs cultured with SARS-CoV-2 spike peptides, taken before COVID-19 vaccination. This receptor was taken from a human donor who received a COVID-19 vaccine. V is TRBV5-8 and J is TRBJ2-7; no reliable D call. The CDR3, as DNA: TGTGCCAGCAGCTTGGTGTACGAGCAGTACTTC. Its translation is CASSLVYEQYF.